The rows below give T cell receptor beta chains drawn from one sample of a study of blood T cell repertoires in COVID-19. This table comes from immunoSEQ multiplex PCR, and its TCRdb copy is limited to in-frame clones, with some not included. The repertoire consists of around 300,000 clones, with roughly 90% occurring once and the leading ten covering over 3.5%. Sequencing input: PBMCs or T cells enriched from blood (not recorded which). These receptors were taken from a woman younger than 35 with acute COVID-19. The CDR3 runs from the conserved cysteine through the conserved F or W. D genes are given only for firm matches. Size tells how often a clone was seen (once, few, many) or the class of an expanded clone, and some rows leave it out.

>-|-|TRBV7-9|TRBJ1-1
TGTGCCAGCAGCCCCAAGGCTACGGGGGCTGAAGCTTTCTTT
CASSPKATGAEAFF
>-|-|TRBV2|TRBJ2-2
TGTGCCAGCAGCCCCAGGGGGGAGCTGTTTTTT
CASSPRGELFF
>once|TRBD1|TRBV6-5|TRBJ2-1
TGTGCCAGCAGTACCCGGGACAGGGGGCGTTGGCAGTTCTTC
CASSTRDRGRWQFF
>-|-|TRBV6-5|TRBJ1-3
TGTGCCAGCAGTTACGGCGGTTTGAGCTCTGGAAACACCATATATTTT
CASSYGGLSSGNTIYF
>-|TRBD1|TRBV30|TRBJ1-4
TGTGCCTGGAACCCTCCGGGGCCCACAGGGGCTAATGAAAAACTGTTTTTT
CAWNPPGPTGANEKLFF
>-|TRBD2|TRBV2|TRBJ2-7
TGTGCCAGCAGGGATAGCGGGAGAACCTACGAGCAGTACTTC
CASRDSGRTYEQYF
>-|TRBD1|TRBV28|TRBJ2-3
TGTGCCAGCAGTTACCCCCCTCCCGGGACAGGGCCCCCAGATACGCAGTATTTT
CASSYPPPGTGPPDTQYF
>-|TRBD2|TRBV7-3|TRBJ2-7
TGTGCCAGCAGCTTATTGGCGGGAGAAGACTACGAGCAGTACTTC
CASSLLAGEDYEQYF
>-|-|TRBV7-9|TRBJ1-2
TGTGCCAGCAGCTTAGGCGAGATGGGAGGGGGCTATGGCTACACCTTC
CASSLGEMGGGYGYTF
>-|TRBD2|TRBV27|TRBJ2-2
TGTGCCAGCAGTTTGATCGGCGGGAGGGCCTACACCGGGGAGCTGTTTTTT
CASSLIGGRAYTGELFF
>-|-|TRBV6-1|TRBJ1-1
TGTGCCAGCAGTGAAAGAGCTGAACCTGAAGCTTTCTTT
CASSERAEPEAFF
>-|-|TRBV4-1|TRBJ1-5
TGCGCCAGCAGCCAAGATTCCGGCCAGGGCGGTCCCCAGCCCCAGCATTTT
CASSQDSGQGGPQPQHF
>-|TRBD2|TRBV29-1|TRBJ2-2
TGCAGCGTTGGGGCCGGGAGGGACACCGGGGAGCTGTTTTTT
CSVGAGRDTGELFF
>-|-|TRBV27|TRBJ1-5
TGTGCCAGCAGTTCAAATCGGGGTGATCAGCCCCAGCATTTT
CASSSNRGDQPQHF
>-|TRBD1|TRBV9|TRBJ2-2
TGTGCCAGCAGCGTAGGCAGGGGGTACACCGGGGAGCTGTTTTTT
CASSVGRGYTGELFF
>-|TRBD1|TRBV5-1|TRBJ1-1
TGCGCCAGCAGCGCCGGGACAGGGGGCACTGAAGCTTTCTTT
CASSAGTGGTEAFF
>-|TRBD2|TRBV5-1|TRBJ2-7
TGCGCCAGCAGCTTGGGCCCCGGACTAGCGGGATGGTATGAGGACTACGAGCAGTACTTC
CASSLGPGLAGWYEDYEQYF
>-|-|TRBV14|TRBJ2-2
TGTGCCAGCAGCCAAGTCCACCGGGTGAGGGCCGGGGAGCTGTTTTTT
CASSQVHRVRAGELFF
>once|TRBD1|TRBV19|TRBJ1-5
TGTGCCAGTAGCCCGGTGGGACAGGTCAATCAGCCCCAGCATTTT
CASSPVGQVNQPQHF
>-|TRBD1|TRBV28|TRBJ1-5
TGTGCCACTTCGGGACAGATCAATCAGCCCCAGCATTTT
CATSGQINQPQHF
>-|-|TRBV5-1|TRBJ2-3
TGCGCCAGCAGCCGAGATGATAGCACAGATACGCAGTATTTT
CASSRDDSTDTQYF
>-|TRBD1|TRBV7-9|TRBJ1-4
TGTGCCAGCAGCCCGGGACAGGGAGGCGAAAAACTGTTTTTT
CASSPGQGGEKLFF
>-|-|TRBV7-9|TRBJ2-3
TGTGCCAGCACCCCAGGAGGGACAGCCCAGGGCACAGATACGCAGTATTTT
CASTPGGTAQGTDTQYF
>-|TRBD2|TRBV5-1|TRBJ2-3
TGCGCCAGCAGCTGGGGGACTAGCGGGAGGGCAGCCACAAGCACAGATACGCAGTATTTT
CASSWGTSGRAATSTDTQYF
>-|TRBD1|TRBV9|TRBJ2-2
TGTGCCAGCAGTGGCAGGGGGAAGACCGGGGAGCTGTTTTTT
CASSGRGKTGELFF
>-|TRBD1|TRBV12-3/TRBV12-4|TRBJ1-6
TGTGCCAGTCAGGGGGCGGCTAATTCACCCCTCCACTTT
CASQGAANSPLHF
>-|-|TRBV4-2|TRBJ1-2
TGTGCCAGCAGCCAAGAAACGCGAGGGTCCAGTGGCTACACCTTC
CASSQETRGSSGYTF
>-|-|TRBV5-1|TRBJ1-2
TGCGCCAGCAGCTTCCCTGACAGTGGAGGCTACACCTTC
CASSFPDSGGYTF
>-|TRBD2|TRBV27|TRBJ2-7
TGTGCCAGCAGTCGGCCGGGACTAGGCTACGAGCAGTACTTC
CASSRPGLGYEQYF
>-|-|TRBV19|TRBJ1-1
TGTGCCAGTAGTCCCCTGGTAGACACTGAAGCTTTCTTT
CASSPLVDTEAFF
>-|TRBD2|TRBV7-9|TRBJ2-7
TGTGCCAGCAGGGGCGGGAGGTCCCACGAGCAGTACTTC
CASRGGRSHEQYF
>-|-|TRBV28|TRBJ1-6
TGTGCCAGCAGCGAAAAGAGGTCACCCCTCCACTTT
CASSEKRSPLHF
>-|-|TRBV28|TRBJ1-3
TGTGCCAGCAGTTCCCCTCGGGGCTCTGGAAACACCATATATTTT
CASSSPRGSGNTIYF
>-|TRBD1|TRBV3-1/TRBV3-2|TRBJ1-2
TGTGCCAGCAGATCAGGGGGGTCGCATGGCTACACCTTC
CASRSGGSHGYTF
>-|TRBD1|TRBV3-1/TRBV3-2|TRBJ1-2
TGTGCCAGCAGCCAAGTTGGACAGGGGGCAAGCGGCTACACCTTC
CASSQVGQGASGYTF
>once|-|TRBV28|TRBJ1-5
TGTGCCAGCAGCCATCAGGGGTTCAGCAATCAGCCCCAGCATTTT
CASSHQGFSNQPQHF
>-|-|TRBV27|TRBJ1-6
TGTGCCAGCAGTTCGACCCCGGGGGGCTCACCCCTCCACTTT
CASSSTPGGSPLHF
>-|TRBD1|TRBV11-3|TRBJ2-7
TGTGCCAGCAGCTTAGCTCCCCGGACAGGGGGCGCGGGGGAGCAGTACTTC
CASSLAPRTGGAGEQYF
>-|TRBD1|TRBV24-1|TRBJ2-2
TGTGCCACCAGTCCCCGACAGGGATCGACCGGGGAGCTGTTTTTT
CATSPRQGSTGELFF
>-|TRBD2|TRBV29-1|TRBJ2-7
TGCAGCGTTTTAGAATACGCCGGGGGGGAGAACTACGAGCAGTACTTC
CSVLEYAGGENYEQYF
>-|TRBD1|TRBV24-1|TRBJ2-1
TGTGCCACCAGTGATTTAGGGACAGGGTCTTCGCGTGAGCAGTTCTTC
CATSDLGTGSSREQFF
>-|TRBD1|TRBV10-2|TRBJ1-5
TGCGCCACCTGGGACAGGGGTCGCAATCAGCCCCAGCATTTT
CATWDRGRNQPQHF
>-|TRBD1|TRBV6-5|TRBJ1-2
TGTGCCAGCAGATCGACAGGGGGCTACGGCTACACCTTC
CASRSTGGYGYTF
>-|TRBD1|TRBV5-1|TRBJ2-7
TGCGCCAGCAGCTCCCGGGACAGGGGTGATGAGCAGTACTTC
CASSSRDRGDEQYF
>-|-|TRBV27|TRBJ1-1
TGTGCCAGCAGTTTAAGGTTTGCGGGCCGACTGAACACTGAAGCTTTCTTT
CASSLRFAGRLNTEAFF
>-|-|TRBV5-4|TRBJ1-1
TGTGCCAGCAGCTTGGGTGCAGGGATGAACACTGAAGCTTTCTTT
CASSLGAGMNTEAFF
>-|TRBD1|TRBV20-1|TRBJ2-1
TGCAGTGCTAGTGCCCCCGGGACAGTTTACAATGAGCAGTTCTTC
CSASAPGTVYNEQFF
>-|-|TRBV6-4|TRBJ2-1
TGTGCCAGCAGCCCGAGACTAGAGGCCAAGAATGAGCAGTTCTTC
CASSPRLEAKNEQFF
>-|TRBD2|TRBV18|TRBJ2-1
TGTGCCAGCTCACCACTAGCGGGAGGGCCCCAGGAGCAGTTCTTC
CASSPLAGGPQEQFF
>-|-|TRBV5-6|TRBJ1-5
TGTGCCAGCAGCTTCTTACAGGGTGGACAGCCCCAGCATTTT
CASSFLQGGQPQHF
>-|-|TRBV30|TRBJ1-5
TGTGCCTGGAACAGGGATAGCAATCAGCCCCAGCATTTT
CAWNRDSNQPQHF
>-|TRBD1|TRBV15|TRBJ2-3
TGTGCCACCAGCGGTGGACAGGGGCCCCTAGATACGCAGTATTTT
CATSGGQGPLDTQYF
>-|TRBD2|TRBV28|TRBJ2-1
TGTGCCAGCACCGCGACTAGCGGGATGAGCAATGAGCAGTTCTTC
CASTATSGMSNEQFF
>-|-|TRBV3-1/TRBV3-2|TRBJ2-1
TGTGCCAGCAGCCACGGACTCCCCGCGAATGAGCAGTTCTTC
CASSHGLPANEQFF
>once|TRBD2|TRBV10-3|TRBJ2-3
TGTGCCATCAGTGATGACTGGAGCGGGGGGAGCACAGATACGCAGTATTTT
CAISDDWSGGSTDTQYF